This T cell receptor (beta chain) was profiled in a study of human T cells and chemical hapten exposure. Trimming pared 8 bases from V and 1 base from J, leaving 12 bases between. This CDR3 has 14 amino acids. In the study's own analysis: A per-sample median of around 100,000 TCRs was observed, with a range of about 23,224 to 750,000. TCRdb reanalysed the RACE reads using MiXCR and keeps one entry per CDR3 protein. Clone size and V and J calls follow TCRdb, not the original study. The sample yields approximately 79,000 distinct CDR3 sequences, roughly 8.5% seen once. Time point noted: pre-sensitization, week 0. Treatment meaning: therapeutic diphenylcyclopropenone sensitization with weekly scalp DPC. It was unfractionated whole blood from which total RNA was extracted.

The V gene is TRBV12-3 or TRBV12-4, the J gene TRBJ2-1, with D possibly matching TRBD2 (6 bases). The receptor was isolated from a man aged 40-55 years with alopecia areata. Some clones in this sample may be carry-over from other donors' samples. The sample here was whole blood, taken in connection with sensitization to the hapten diphenylcyclopropenone (DPC). CDR3 in amino acids: CASGLAGSYNEQFF. As DNA, the CDR3 is TGTGCCAGCGGTCTCGCGGGATCCTACAATGAGCAGTTCTTC.